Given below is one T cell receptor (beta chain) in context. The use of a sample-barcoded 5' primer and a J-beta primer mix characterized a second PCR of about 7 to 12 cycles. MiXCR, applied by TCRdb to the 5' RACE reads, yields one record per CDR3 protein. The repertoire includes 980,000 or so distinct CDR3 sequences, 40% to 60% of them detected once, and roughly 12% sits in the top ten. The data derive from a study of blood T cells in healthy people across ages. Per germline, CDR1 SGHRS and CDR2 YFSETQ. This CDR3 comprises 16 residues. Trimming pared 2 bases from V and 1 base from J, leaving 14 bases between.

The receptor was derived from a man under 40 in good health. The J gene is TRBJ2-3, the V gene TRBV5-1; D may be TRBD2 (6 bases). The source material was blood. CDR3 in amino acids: CASSFRAGQRTDTQYF. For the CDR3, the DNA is TGCGCCAGCAGCTTTCGGGCGGGGCAACGCACAGATACGCAGTATTTT.